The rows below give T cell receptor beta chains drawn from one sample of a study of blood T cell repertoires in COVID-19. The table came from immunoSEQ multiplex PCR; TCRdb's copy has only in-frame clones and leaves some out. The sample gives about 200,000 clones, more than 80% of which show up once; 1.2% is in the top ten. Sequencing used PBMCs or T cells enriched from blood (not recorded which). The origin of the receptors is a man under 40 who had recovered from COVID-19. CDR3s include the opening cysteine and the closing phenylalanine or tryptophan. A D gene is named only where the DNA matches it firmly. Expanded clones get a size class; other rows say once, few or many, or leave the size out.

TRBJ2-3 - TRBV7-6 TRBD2 TGTGCCAGCAGCCTCCTTTCGGGGGGGGTTGGAGATACGCAGTATTTT CASSLLSGGVGDTQYF
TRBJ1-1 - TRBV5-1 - TGCGCCAGCAGCTTTGATAGCACTGAAGCTTTCTTT CASSFDSTEAFF
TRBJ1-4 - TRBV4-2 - TGTGCCAGCAGCCAAGATGAGGCGGGTTCAGCTTCTAATGAAAAACTGTTTTTT CASSQDEAGSASNEKLFF
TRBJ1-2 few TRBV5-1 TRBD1 TGCGCCAGCAGAGAAGAACAGGGGGCATATGGCTACACCTTC CASREEQGAYGYTF
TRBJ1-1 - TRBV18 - TGTGCCAGCTGCCCGGGACAGAACACTGAAGCTTTCTTT CASCPGQNTEAFF
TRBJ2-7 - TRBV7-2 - TGTGCCAGCAGCTTAGAGGAGGGAGTGTCCTACGAGCAGTACTTC CASSLEEGVSYEQYF
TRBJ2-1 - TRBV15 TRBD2 TGTGCCACCAGCAAGGGACTAGATTCTAGGAATGAGCAGTTCTTC CATSKGLDSRNEQFF
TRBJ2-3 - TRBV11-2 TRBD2 TGTGCCAGCAGTCGAACCCCGGGACTAGCGGGAGTCTCAGATACGCAGTATTTT CASSRTPGLAGVSDTQYF
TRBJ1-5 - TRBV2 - TGTGCCAGCAGTAAGGTAGGGGTGAACAATCAGCCCCAGCATTTT CASSKVGVNNQPQHF
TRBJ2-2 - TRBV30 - TGTTTATCCGCAGGGATCGGGGAGCTGTTTTTT CLSAGIGELFF
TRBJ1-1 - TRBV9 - TGTGCCAGCAGCGGAACTGGTCGGTTTGGTACTGAAGCTTTCTTT CASSGTGRFGTEAFF
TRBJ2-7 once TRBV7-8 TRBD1 TGTGCCAGCAGTCCCGACAGGGGGCCCGGCGAGCAGTACTTC CASSPDRGPGEQYF
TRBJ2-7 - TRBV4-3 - TGCGCCAGCAGCCAAGAGCTAGCGAGTCGCTACGAGCAGTACTTC CASSQELASRYEQYF
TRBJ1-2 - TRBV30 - TGTGCCTGGAGACAGGGCCATGGCTACACCTTC CAWRQGHGYTF
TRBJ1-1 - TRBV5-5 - TGTGCCAGCAGCAGCTTAAAAGGGGGCACTGAAGCTTTCTTT CASSSLKGGTEAFF
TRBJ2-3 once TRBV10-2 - TGCGCCAGCAGCACCACAACCGGGACTGGTACAGATACGCAGTATTTT CASSTTTGTGTDTQYF
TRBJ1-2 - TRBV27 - TGTGCCAGCAGTTTTGAGGGGGTGGGCTATGGCTACACCTTC CASSFEGVGYGYTF
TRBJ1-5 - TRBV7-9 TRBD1 TGTGCCAGCAGCCTCGGGACAGGGCCTCAGCCCCAGCATTTT CASSLGTGPQPQHF
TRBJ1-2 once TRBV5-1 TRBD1 TGCGCCAGCAGGGAGACAGGGGCCTCGATCTATGGCTACACCTTC CASRETGASIYGYTF
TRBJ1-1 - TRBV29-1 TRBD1 TGCAGCGGCTGGCCGACCGGGACAGGGGTAGCCAAAGGGACTGAAGCTTTCTTT CSGWPTGTGVAKGTEAFF
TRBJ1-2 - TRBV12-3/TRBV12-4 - TGTGCCAGCAGTTTAGGGGCAGGTAAAGGCTACACCTTC CASSLGAGKGYTF
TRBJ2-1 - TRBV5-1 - TGCGCCAGCAGCCGTTTGGGGGACACCTACAATGAGCAGTTCTTC CASSRLGDTYNEQFF
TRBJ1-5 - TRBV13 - TGTGCCAGCAGCTGGAGCGGGTCTGTGATGGGTCAGCCCCAGCATTTT CASSWSGSVMGQPQHF
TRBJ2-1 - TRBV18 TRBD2 TGTGCCAGCTCACCACGCTTGACTAGCGGGAGGGCGGAGCAGTTCTTC CASSPRLTSGRAEQFF
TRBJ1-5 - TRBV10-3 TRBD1 TGTGCCATCGGGGGGACAGGCAATCAGCCCCAGCATTTT CAIGGTGNQPQHF
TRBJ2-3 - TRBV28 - TGTGCCAGCAGTTCCGCAGGGGTGGCAGATACGCAGTATTTT CASSSAGVADTQYF
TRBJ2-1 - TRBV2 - TGTGCCAGCAGTCTACATCCGGTGAGGGGGATTTACAATGAGCAGTTCTTC CASSLHPVRGIYNEQFF
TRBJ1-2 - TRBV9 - TGTGCCAGCAGCGTAGAAAACACCGGGAGTGGCTACACCTTC CASSVENTGSGYTF
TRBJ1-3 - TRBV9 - TGTGCCAGCAGCTCACCAAGGGAGGGAAACACCATATATTTT CASSSPREGNTIYF
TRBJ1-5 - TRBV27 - TGTGCCAGCAGCCGAAGCAGGGTAAATCAGCCCCAGCATTTT CASSRSRVNQPQHF
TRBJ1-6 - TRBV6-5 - TGTGCCAGCGTACCGACGACAGCCACTAATTCACCCCTCCACTTT CASVPTTATNSPLHF
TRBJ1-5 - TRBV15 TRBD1 TGTGCCACCGGGGGGACAGGTTCCAATCAGCCCCAGCATTTT CATGGTGSNQPQHF
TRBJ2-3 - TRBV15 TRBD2 TGTGCCACCAGCAGAGATTGGGGAGGGACTAGCACAGATACGCAGTATTTT CATSRDWGGTSTDTQYF
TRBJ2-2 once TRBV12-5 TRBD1 TGTGCTAGTGGTTTGGTAACCGGGACAGCGAGCCCGAACACCGGGGAGCTGTTTTTT CASGLVTGTASPNTGELFF
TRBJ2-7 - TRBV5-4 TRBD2 TGTGCCAGCAGCGGCGGACTAGCGGGGGTTATTGGCGAGCAGTACTTC CASSGGLAGVIGEQYF
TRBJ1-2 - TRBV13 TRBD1 TGTGCCAGCAGCTTAGGGGGGACAGGGAGCTATGGCTACACCTTC CASSLGGTGSYGYTF
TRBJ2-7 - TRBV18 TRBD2 TGTGCCAGCTCAACAACTGGACTAGCGGGGACCTACGAGCAGTACTTC CASSTTGLAGTYEQYF
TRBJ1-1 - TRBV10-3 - TGTGCCATCAGTGAGTCAGTAGACACTGAAGCTTTCTTT CAISESVDTEAFF
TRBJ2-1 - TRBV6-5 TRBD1 TGTGCCAGCAGTTACCGGGACAGATACAATGAGCAGTTCTTC CASSYRDRYNEQFF
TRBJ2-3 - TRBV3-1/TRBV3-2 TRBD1 TGTGCCAGCAGCCAAGACGGGACAGGGGATACTACGCAGTATTTT CASSQDGTGDTTQYF
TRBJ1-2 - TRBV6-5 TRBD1 TGTGCCAGCACTCCTAGGAGTGGGGACAGACATGGCTACACCTTC CASTPRSGDRHGYTF
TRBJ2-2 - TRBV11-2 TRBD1 TGTGCCAGCAGCCCCCAGGGGGCTGACGGGGAGCTGTTTTTT CASSPQGADGELFF
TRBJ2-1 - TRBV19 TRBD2 TGTGCCAGTAGTATAGTGAGCGGGGGACTAGCGTCGAATGAGCAGTTCTTC CASSIVSGGLASNEQFF
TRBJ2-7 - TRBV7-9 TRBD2 TGTGCCAGCAGCAAAGGAGCGGGGGTAGCCTACGAGCAGTACTTC CASSKGAGVAYEQYF
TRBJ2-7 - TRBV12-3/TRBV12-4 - TGTGCCAGCAGTTTGAAACACTCCTACGAGCAGTACTTC CASSLKHSYEQYF
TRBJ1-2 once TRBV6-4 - TGTGCCAGCAGTGACCCGCGAAGCTATGGCTACACCTTC CASSDPRSYGYTF
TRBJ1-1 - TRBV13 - TGTGCCAGCAGCTTAGGGCGGGGGGACACTGAAGCTTTCTTT CASSLGRGDTEAFF
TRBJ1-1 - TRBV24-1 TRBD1 TGTGCCACCAGTGAGGGACAGGGGTCAAACACTGAAGCTTTCTTT CATSEGQGSNTEAFF
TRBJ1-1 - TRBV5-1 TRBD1 TGCGCCAGCAGCTTAAAAACAGGGGGCTGGGTGAACACTGAAGCTTTCTTT CASSLKTGGWVNTEAFF
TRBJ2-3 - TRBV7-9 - TGTGCCAGCAGCTTAACAGCTAGCACAGATACGCAGTATTTT CASSLTASTDTQYF
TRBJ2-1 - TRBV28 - TGTGCCAGCACGTCCCAGACTAGAGCCTACAATGAGCAGTTCTTC CASTSQTRAYNEQFF
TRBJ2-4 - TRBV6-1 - TGTGCCAGCAGTGAACAGGGTGGCAAAAACATTCAGTACTTC CASSEQGGKNIQYF
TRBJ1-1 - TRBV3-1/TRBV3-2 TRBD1 TGTGCCAGCAGCCATGCGACAGGGGATTGGAACACTGAAGCTTTCTTT CASSHATGDWNTEAFF
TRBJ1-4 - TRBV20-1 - TGCAGTGCTAGTAGCCGCGGACTTAATGAAAAACTGTTTTTT CSASSRGLNEKLFF
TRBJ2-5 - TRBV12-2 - TGTGCAAGTCGCTTAGCGTCGGCGGGCAGCGGGAGGGCCTTTGGCCAAGAGACCCAGTACTTC CASRLASAGSGRAFGQETQYF
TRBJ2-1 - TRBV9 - TGTGCCAGCAGCCCCTCACCCAGAGGCGAGCAGTTCTTC CASSPSPRGEQFF
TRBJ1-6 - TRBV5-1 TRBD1 TGCGCCAGCAGCTTAATGACAGGGGGTAATTCACCCCTCCACTTT CASSLMTGGNSPLHF
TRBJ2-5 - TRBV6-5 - TGTGCCAGCGCACGGACTAAACAAGAGACCCAGTACTTC CASARTKQETQYF
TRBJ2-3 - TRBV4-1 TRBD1 TGCGCCAGCAGCCGCGGGACAGGGGGCTACGGAGATACGCAGTATTTT CASSRGTGGYGDTQYF